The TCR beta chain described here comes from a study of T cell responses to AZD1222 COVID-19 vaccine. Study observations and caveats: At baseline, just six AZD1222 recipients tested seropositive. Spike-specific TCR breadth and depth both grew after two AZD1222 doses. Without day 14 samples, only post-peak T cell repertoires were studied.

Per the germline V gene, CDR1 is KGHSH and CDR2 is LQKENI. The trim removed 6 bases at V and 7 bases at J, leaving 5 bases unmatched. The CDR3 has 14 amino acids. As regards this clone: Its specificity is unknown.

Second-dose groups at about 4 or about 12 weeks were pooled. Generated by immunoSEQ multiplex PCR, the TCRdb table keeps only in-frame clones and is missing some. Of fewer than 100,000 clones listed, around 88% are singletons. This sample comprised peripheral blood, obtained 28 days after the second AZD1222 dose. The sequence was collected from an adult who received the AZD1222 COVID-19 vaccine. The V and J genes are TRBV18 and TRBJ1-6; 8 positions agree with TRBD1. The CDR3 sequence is CASSPRQGNSPLHF. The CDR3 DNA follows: TGTGCCAGCTCCCCCCGACAGGGGAATTCACCCCTCCACTTT.